Below, 13 T cell receptor beta chains from the same sample are listed, as sequenced in a study of blood T cell repertoires in COVID-19. Only in-frame clones appear in the TCRdb table, and some are missing; sequencing was by immunoSEQ multiplex PCR. Of around 110,000 clones detected, 70% to 75% appear once; the ten largest clones hold approximately 0.87%. The sample was peripheral blood. All receptors derive from a human donor with acute or convalescent COVID-19. The donor label of this sample is uncertain.

On this clone itself: Other DNA sequences in this sample translate to the same CDR3. This sequence joins TRBV18 and TRBJ1-1; D gene uncertain. Germline lookup yields CDR1 KGHSH and CDR2 LQKENI. This CDR3 has 15 residues. Trimming left V 3 bases short and J 0 bases short, with 11 bases between. The chain's CDR3 is CASSPPGIMNTEAFF. CDR3 DNA sequence: TGTGCCAGCTCACCCCCCGGGATAATGAACACTGAAGCTTTCTTT. The variable domain in full, with the rest retrieved from reference TRBV18 and TRBJ1-1, is NAGVMQNPRHLVRRRGQEARLRCSPMKGHSHVYWYRQLPEEGLKFMVYLQKENIIDESGMPKERFSAEFPKEGPSILRIQQVVRGDSAAYFCASSPPGIMNTEAFFGQGTRLTVV.

The chain uses TRBV14 and TRBJ1-1; D unresolved. This CDR3 is 15 amino acids long. Trimming left V 4 bases short and J 8 bases short, with 20 bases between. Looked up from germline, CDR1 is SGHDN and CDR2 is FVKESK. The CDR3 bases are TGTGCCAGCAGCCCCCTCCAACTCCAAGAGCCCGAAGCTTTCTTT. Translating it yields CASSPLQLQEPEAFF.

This clone was recorded a few times. The gene calls are TRBV5-1 and TRBJ1-6, with D tentatively TRBD1 (5 bases). The V gene lost 4 bases and the J gene lost 13 bases, with 21 bases spanning the gap. Germline-derived CDR1 and CDR2 are SGHRS and YFSETQ. The length of the CDR3 is 15 residues. CDR3 bases: TGCGCCAGCAGCCCAGGCGGGACGGAGTCCCCTCCCCTCCACTTT. The encoded protein is CASSPGGTESPPLHF.

The CDR3 loop reads CASSLEGYTSTDTQYF. As DNA, the CDR3 is TGCGCCAGCAGCTTGGAGGGGTACACCAGCACAGATACGCAGTATTTT. V usage is TRBV5-1 and J usage is TRBJ2-3, with D perhaps TRBD1 (5 bases). Germline CDR1 reads SGHRS; CDR2 reads YFSETQ. V shed 0 bases and J shed 0 bases, with 11 bases lying between them. CDR3 length: 16 residues.

This CDR3 reads CASSFWGGTEAFF. For the CDR3, the DNA is TGTGCCAGCAGTTTTTGGGGCGGCACTGAAGCTTTCTTT. V usage is TRBV12-3 or TRBV12-4 and J usage is TRBJ1-1; tentatively, D is TRBD1 (5 bases). Trimming pared 3 bases from V and 4 bases from J, leaving 9 bases between. The CDR3 runs 13 residues.

This chain uses TRBV2 with TRBJ2-3; 8 bases align to TRBD2. Per the germline V gene, CDR1 is SNHLY and CDR2 is FYNNEI. With 5 bases clipped from V and 0 bases from J, the junction kept 4 bases outside the gene matches. The CDR3 loop spans 15 amino acids. The CDR3 bases are TGTGCCAGCAGTAGGAGCGGGGGTAGCACAGATACGCAGTATTTT. Encoded protein: CASSRSGGSTDTQYF.

The rearrangement uses TRBV27 and TRBJ2-3; TRBD1 might be the D (5 bases). This CDR3 spans 17 amino acids. CDR1 is MNHEY and CDR2 is SMNVEV in the germline V gene (reference sequence). Trimming left V 1 base short and J 2 bases short, with 16 bases between. CDR3 protein: CASSLFPPRGSTDTQYF. DNA of the CDR3: TGTGCCAGCAGTTTATTCCCCCCTAGGGGATCCACAGATACGCAGTATTTT.

The rearrangement links TRBV6-1 to TRBJ2-1; D is possibly TRBD2 (5 bases). The V and J ends lost 4 bases and 4 bases respectively, with 20 bases between them. The CDR3 is 17 residues long. The germline CDR1 and CDR2 sequences are MNHNS and SASEGT. The CDR3 DNA follows: TGTGCCAGCAGTGCTGAGACTCGACTAAGTTTATACAATGAGCAGTTCTTC. Residues: CASSAETRLSLYNEQFF.

V is TRBV30 and J is TRBJ1-2; D is ambiguous. CDR3 length: 15 amino acids. Trimming took 1 base from V and 6 from J, leaving 18 bases between them. Germline CDR1 is GTSNPN and CDR2 is SVGIG (reference sequence). CDR3 DNA sequence: TGTGCCTGGAGTGGGTTAGTTAAGGGAGGGCATGGCTACACCTTC. Protein product: CAWSGLVKGGHGYTF. The full variable domain, completed using reference TRBV30 and TRBJ1-2, is SQTIHQWPATLVQPVGSPLSLECTVEGTSNPNLYWYRQAAGRGLQLLFYSVGIGQISSEVPQNLSASRPQDRQFILSSKKLLLSDSGFYLCAWSGLVKGGHGYTFGSGTRLTVV.

The CDR3: CATRDSPLSEKLFF. For the CDR3, the DNA is TGTGCCACTCGGGACAGCCCCCTTTCCGAAAAACTGTTTTTT. The chain recombines TRBV27 with TRBJ1-4, with TRBD1 identical over 7 bases. Germline V lookup: CDR1 MNHEY, CDR2 SMNVEV (reference sequence). Germline trimming cut 10 bases from V and 8 bases from J; bases unmatched to any gene: 13. This CDR3 contains 14 residues. Complete variable domain (other parts from reference TRBV27 and TRBJ1-4): EAQVTQNPRYLITVTGKKLTVTCSQNMNHEYMSWYRQDPGLGLRQIYYSMNVEVTDKGDVPEGYKVSRKEKRNFPLILESPSPNQTSLYFCATRDSPLSEKLFFGSGTQLSVL.

This clone occurred a few times. The V gene is TRBV2, the J gene TRBJ2-7; D is possibly TRBD1 (6 bases). The CDR3 loop spans 14 amino acids. The germline V gene has CDR1 SNHLY and CDR2 FYNNEI. The V end was cut by 6 bases, the J end by 0 bases, with 12 bases between. The CDR3 sequence is CASRNDRSSYEQYF. For the CDR3, the DNA is TGTGCCAGCAGGAATGACAGGAGCTCCTACGAGCAGTACTTC. Combining the CDR3 with reference TRBV2 and TRBJ2-7 gives the whole variable domain EPEVTQTPSHQVTQMGQEVILRCVPISNHLYFYWYRQILGQKVEFLVSFYNNEISEKSEIFDDQFSVERPDGSNFTLKIRSTKLEDSAMYFCASRNDRSSYEQYFGPGTRLTVT.

This chain joins TRBV4-1 and TRBJ2-7, with D perhaps matching TRBD1 (6 bases). CDR3 length: 16 residues. Germline loops: CDR1 MGHRA, CDR2 YSYEKL. V lost 0 bases to trimming and J lost 1 base, with 13 bases between them. CDR3 bases: TGCGCCAGCAGCCAAGATAAGGGGACATTTTCCTACGAGCAGTACTTC. Protein sequence: CASSQDKGTFSYEQYF.

The J gene is TRBJ2-3, the V gene TRBV5-1; D is ambiguous. Trimming pared 4 bases from V and 5 bases from J, leaving 17 bases between. This CDR3 comprises 15 residues. Germline V CDR1 and CDR2: SGHRS, YFSETQ. CDR3 region: CASSDLRKLGDTQYF. DNA of the CDR3: TGCGCCAGCAGCGACTTACGGAAATTGGGAGATACGCAGTATTTT. The variable domain in full, completed from reference TRBV5-1 and TRBJ2-3, reads KAGVTQTPRYLIKTRGQQVTLSCSPISGHRSVSWYQQTPGQGLQFLFEYFSETQRNKGNFPGRFSGRQFSNSRSEMNVSTLELGDSALYLCASSDLRKLGDTQYFGPGTRLTVL.